This TCR beta chain was obtained from a study of T cells in localized non-small cell lung cancer. From germline, CDR1 is MDHEN and CDR2 SYDVKM. J lost 7 bases, V lost 7 bases, and 12 bases had no gene match. The CDR3 covers 16 residues. TCRdb's copy holds only in-frame clones and misses some; the assay was immunoSEQ multiplex PCR. The sample has tens of thousands of clones; around 90% are singletons. This clone appeared once. Antigen specificity is unknown. Study-wide points: Sequencing was limited to one tumor region, leaving the possibility of heterogeneity open. Clonality of T cells reached its maximum in uninvolved adjacent lung, surpassing tumor. Turning up in adjacent lung were a median approximately 60 of the top 100 tumor clones.

The chain has TRBV28 and TRBJ2-1; 11 bases match TRBD1. This TCR was recovered from a man aged 35 to 69 with stage III lung adenocarcinoma. The sequencing here drew on peripheral blood mononuclear cells, taken before any cancer treatment. CDR3 loop: CASKTPGTGGFNEQFF. The CDR3 nucleotides read TGTGCCAGCAAGACCCCCGGGACAGGGGGGTTTAATGAGCAGTTCTTC.